These 26 T cell receptor beta chains came from one sample sequenced in a study of human CD8 memory T cell subsets. CCR7+ PD-1+ TIGIT+ early memory CD8+ T cells with exhausted-like traits constituted the TPEX cells. Investigators built TCR beta libraries using UMI-labeled 5' RACE. TCRdb reworked the 5' RACE reads into one entry per CDR3 protein, no DNA. The ten top clones account for around 15%, within a sample of roughly 8,900 distinct CDR3 sequences. Sample: CD8+ T cells from PBMCs. The receptors here all came from a human donor in good health.

The chain has TRBV7-9 and TRBJ1-4; TCRdb lists TRBD1, though no DNA is available to test this call. This CDR3 spans 16 amino acids. CDR1 is SEHNR, CDR2 FQNEAQ, per germline (reference sequence). CDR3 sequence reads: CASSSSWGQINEKLFF.

This sequence joins TRBV14 and TRBJ2-3; TCRdb's D call, TRBD2, is unchecked because there is no DNA. The germline CDR1 and CDR2 sequences are SGHDN and FVKESK. The CDR3 is 21 residues long. The CDR3 sequence is CASSQLVGDSHRGLFTDTQYF.

The V gene is TRBV4-3, the J gene TRBJ1-1. The V gene's germline CDR1 is LGHNA and CDR2 YSLEER. CDR3 size: 16 residues. CDR3 loop: CASSQDVRPLNTEAFF.

The V gene is TRBV4-3, the J gene TRBJ1-6; TCRdb reports TRBD1, a call that lacks DNA to check it against. CDR1 LGHNA and CDR2 YSLEER come from the germline V gene. The CDR3 extends over 18 amino acids. The CDR3 sequence is CASSRGTGGDSYNSPLHF.

The J gene is TRBJ2-2, the V gene TRBV7-9; TCRdb calls TRBD1, which cannot be checked without DNA. The CDR3 has 15 residues. Germline CDR1 SEHNR, CDR2 FQNEAQ (reference sequence). The chain's CDR3 is CASSFRQGPTGELFF.

The V gene is TRBV7-9, the J gene TRBJ2-5; the D call of TRBD1 rests on TCRdb alone, since no DNA is present to check it. Germline-derived CDR1 and CDR2 are SEHNR and FQNEAQ (reference sequence). The CDR3 covers 15 residues. CDR3 protein: CASSPPGQGEETQYF.

The genes are TRBV9 and TRBJ2-7; TCRdb picks TRBD1, but there is no DNA to check that call. The CDR3 is 13 residues long. From germline, CDR1 is SGDLS and CDR2 YYNGEE. The CDR3 spells CASSSGTGYEQYF.

This sequence joins TRBV30 and TRBJ1-6; TCRdb calls TRBD1, which cannot be checked without DNA. Germline V gene data show CDR1 as GTSNPN and CDR2 as SVGIG (reference sequence). The CDR3 has 15 amino acids. The CDR3 sequence is CAWSVLGSGNSPLHF.

The chain is built from TRBV29-1 and TRBJ2-7. In germline, CDR1 is SQVTM, CDR2 ANQGSEA. CDR3 length equals 13 residues. The CDR3: CSVEGLTQYEQYF.

The chain couples TRBV6-5 to TRBJ2-7; the D call from TCRdb, TRBD1, cannot be confirmed without DNA. From germline, CDR1 is MNHEY and CDR2 SVGAGI. The CDR3 totals 16 residues. CDR3: CASNTLPGTAHYEQYF.

V usage is TRBV24-1 and J usage is TRBJ2-7; TCRdb gives TRBD1 as the D gene, but with no DNA this cannot be confirmed. The CDR3 has 18 residues. Germline values: CDR1 KGHDR, CDR2 SFDVKD. The CDR3 is CATSAGPGDSAPSYEQYF.

This chain connects TRBV7-3 to TRBJ2-7; as DNA is missing, the TRBD2 call by TCRdb cannot be tested. Germline V gene lookup returns CDR1 SGHTA and CDR2 FQGTGA. This CDR3 has 15 residues. This chain's CDR3 is CASSLNPGLPYEQYF.

The chain has TRBV2 and TRBJ1-2. Germline values: CDR1 SNHLY, CDR2 FYNNEI. This CDR3 comprises 13 residues. The CDR3 is CAVPRTDLYGYTF.

CDR3 loop: CASSLEANTGELFF. This chain joins TRBV28 and TRBJ2-2. Germline V gives CDR1 MDHEN, CDR2 SYDVKM. This CDR3 is built from 14 residues. The full variable domain, its missing parts supplied by reference TRBV28 and TRBJ2-2, is DVKVTQSSRYLVKRTGEKVFLECVQDMDHENMFWYRQDPGLGLRLIYFSYDVKMKEKGDIPEGYSVSREKKERFSLILESASTNQTSMYLCASSLEANTGELFFGEGSRLTVL.

This chain joins TRBV3-1 and TRBJ2-1; TCRdb gives TRBD2 as the D gene, but with no DNA this cannot be confirmed. The germline gives CDR1 LGHDT, CDR2 YNNKEL (reference sequence). The CDR3 is made up of 16 amino acids. The CDR3 loop is CASSQGPSGRYNEQFF.

The rearrangement joins TRBV18 to TRBJ2-3; with no DNA, the TCRdb D assignment of TRBD1 cannot be verified. The CDR3 is 14 amino acids. Per the germline V gene, CDR1 is KGHSH and CDR2 is LQKENI. The CDR3 sequence is CASSLTGSTDTQYF.

V gene TRBV12-3 or TRBV12-4 combines with J gene TRBJ1-2. CDR3 length: 14 amino acids. The CDR3 reads CASSLMTASYGYTF.

The V gene is TRBV7-6, the J gene TRBJ2-7; without DNA, the TCRdb call of TRBD1 cannot be checked. The CDR3 is made up of 15 amino acids. The germline gives CDR1 SGHVS, CDR2 FNYEAQ. The chain's CDR3 is CASSSQQGDSYEQYF.

The chain employs TRBV12-3 or TRBV12-4 and TRBJ2-1; TCRdb indicates TRBD2, and absent DNA this call remains unverified. The CDR3 is 15 residues long. The CDR3 here is CASSFWGEAYNEQFF.

The chain couples TRBV29-1 to TRBJ2-7. CDR1 is SQVTM, CDR2 ANQGSEA, per germline. There are 11 residues in the CDR3. CDR3 sequence: CSVEEVNEQYF.

This clonotype is deemed medium-sized by its frequency. The CDR3 here is CAISESWASGNNEQFF. J is TRBJ2-1 and V is TRBV10-3; the TCRdb D gene call, TRBD2, has no DNA to confirm it. Germline V gives CDR1 ENHRY, CDR2 SYGVKD. The CDR3 sequence is 16 residues long.

Frequency places this clonotype as medium-sized. The rearrangement uses TRBV5-6 and TRBJ1-5. Germline CDR1 and CDR2: SGHDT and YYEEEE. There are 12 residues in the CDR3. The CDR3 here is CASSFGNQPQHF.

The V call is TRBV4-1, the J call TRBJ2-7; as DNA is missing, the TRBD1 call by TCRdb cannot be tested. Germline lookup yields CDR1 MGHRA and CDR2 YSYEKL. The CDR3 totals 17 residues. The CDR3 here is CASSQDQPGTAFDEQYF.

The V gene is TRBV4-3, the J gene TRBJ2-7; TCRdb returns TRBD1, unconfirmable since there is no DNA. The CDR3 contains 15 residues. Germline lookup yields CDR1 LGHNA and CDR2 YSLEER. CDR3 in amino acids: CASSQVAGGPYEQYF.

This chain links TRBV6-6 with TRBJ2-7; the D call of TRBD1 rests on TCRdb alone, since no DNA is present to check it. This CDR3 region has 15 residues. Germline-derived CDR1 and CDR2 are MNHNY and SVGAGI (reference sequence). The chain's CDR3 is CASSQTGTGLFEQYF.

V is TRBV7-8 and J is TRBJ2-7; the TRBD2 assignment by TCRdb is unverifiable without DNA. The CDR3 consists of 15 residues. Germline lookup yields CDR1 SGHVS and CDR2 FQNEAQ. The CDR3: CASSTSGGTSYEQYF.